This T cell receptor (beta chain) derives from a study of T-cell memory formation after mild COVID-19. In the study overall: Most TCR clusters belonged to a single donor.

Study results and limitations: Researchers could not confirm that second-wave clones peaking on day 37 targeted SARS-CoV-2. Some responding clones appeared in pre-infection memory, suggesting cross-reactive memory joined. Clones shrinking from day 15 to 85 showed even CD4/CD8 mixes; later expanders tilted CD4+.

MiXCR, applied by TCRdb to the 5' RACE reads, yields one record per CDR3 protein. The data show about 410,000 distinct CDR3 sequences, with roughly 18% seen just once and 20% to 25% held by the top ten. As for this clonotype: Its specificity is not known.

CDR1 MNHEY and CDR2 SMNVEV come from the germline V gene (reference sequence). The ends were cut back, 3 bases at V and 6 bases at J, with 8 bases in the middle. The CDR3 is 12 residues long. The receptor was isolated from a man between 18 and 29 years old who had mild COVID-19 (a few samples of this study predate the infection). Cell type and time point are not known. The chain combines TRBV27 with TRBJ1-2; a possible D gene is TRBD1 (6 bases). Sequences were obtained from PBMCs or a T cell subset sorted from them (not recorded which). The DNA for the CDR3 is TGTGCCAGCAGTTTCAGGGGTCATGGCTACACCTTC. Translation: CASSFRGHGYTF.